The following is a TCR beta chain sequence with its context. No antigen is known for it. The sample holds no much larger clone one base away, and base qualities are not on file. The data are from a study of CD8 T cells in Susac syndrome (dated by TCRdb to the late 2010s). About the full investigation: Repertoire sequencing was used to test whether CD8+ T cell activation and differentiation in Susac syndrome was antigen driven. The study compared CD8+ T cell repertoire clonality among over 9 healthy donors, 14 Susac syndrome patients and fewer than 19 multiple sclerosis patients.

High-throughput TCR beta sequencing profiled peripheral blood CD8+ and CD4+ T cells from healthy donors, Susac syndrome patients and multiple sclerosis patients. Treatment-naive patients with stable or active relapsing-remitting disease fulfilling revised McDonald criteria were used as multiple sclerosis controls. CD8+ TEMRA cells were enriched by FACS, while bulk CD8+ and CD4+ T cells were purified by magnetic negative isolation. Blood was collected in EDTA tubes and processed within 24 hours, with PBMCs isolated through density gradient centrifugation. PBMCs intended for TCR sequencing were frozen in liquid nitrogen and were later thawed in a 37 degrees C water bath. The sorted or isolated CD4+, CD8+ and CD8+ TEMRA cells reached a purity of at least 90%. RNA was extracted using the RNeasy kit, and roughly 0.45 to 1 microgram was reverse transcribed with random hexamers. The immunoSEQ multiplex PCR assay, which covers 54 Vbeta and 13 Jbeta segments, was used to amplify TCR beta CDR3 regions. To correct PCR amplification bias, a synthetic template baseline was used for both primer optimization and computational correction. In the original analysis: Reads were assigned to V, D and J genes according to IMGT and analyzed in immunoSEQ Analyzer, with only productive sequences retained. To calculate clonality, Shannon entropy was normalized by log2 of the number of productive unique sequences and then subtracted from one. For each patient and control, public and private clones were evaluated within the 100 most prevalent clones. Clones were defined as Susac-specific when absent from the healthy and MS cohorts, from roughly 1,000 published viral clones and from other ImmuneACCESS disease sequences. Starting from the raw public reads, TCRdb applied fastp trimming at Q25, assembled clones with MiXCR and retained in-frame beta chains. Identical CDR3 protein sequences are pooled into one entry, listed with their most common genes and DNA. What appears here as the V and J calls and clone size reflects TCRdb's work, not the paper's. Across this sample there are about 69,000 distinct CDR3 sequences, with more than 85% seen only once. Roughly 0.49% of the sample is held by the ten biggest clonotypes.

Including the terminal cysteine and phenylalanine, the CDR3 comprises 14 residues. Only the CDR3 DNA is retained, 42 bases long and in frame from the first base. Trimming accounts for 8 bases at V and 9 bases at J, while the number of junction bases matched to no gene is 8. Taken from the germline V gene (reference sequence), the CDR1 and CDR2 loops are MNHEY and SMNVEV. Points the paper makes about the study in general: The number of individuals in the TCR sequencing and HLA analysis was acknowledged as relatively small.

Input material: CD8+ T cells from PBMCs. This chain is built from TRBV27 and TRBJ1-6, and 9 junction bases match TRBD1. This receptor was identified in a human donor with multiple sclerosis. CDR3 loop: CASRPGQGGSPLHF. Read as DNA, the sequence is TGTGCCAGCCGACCGGGACAGGGAGGTTCACCCCTCCACTTT.